These 16 T cell receptor beta chains came from one sample sequenced in a study of shared clonotypes between healthy human individuals. Sequencing used immunoSEQ multiplex PCR; TCRdb keeps in-frame clones, though not all of them. Of some 2,100,000 clones listed, approximately 96% are singletons. Sequencing was carried out using naive CD4+ T cells sorted from blood. Subset here: CD45RA+ positively selected. These receptors came from a man younger than 35 in good health.

The rearrangement links TRBV5-1 to TRBJ2-7; 9 bases are shared with TRBD2. This CDR3 is 17 amino acids long. V was clipped by 0 bases and J by 2 bases; unmatched bases: 9. The germline CDR1 and CDR2 sequences are SGHRS and YFSETQ. CDR3 sequence: CASSLGPSSGVTYEQYF. The CDR3, as DNA: TGCGCCAGCAGCTTGGGTCCATCTAGCGGGGTAACCTACGAGCAGTACTTC. The variable domain in full, with the rest retrieved from reference TRBV5-1 and TRBJ2-7, is KAGVTQTPRYLIKTRGQQVTLSCSPISGHRSVSWYQQTPGQGLQFLFEYFSETQRNKGNFPGRFSGRQFSNSRSEMNVSTLELGDSALYLCASSLGPSSGVTYEQYFGPGTRLTVT.

This clone was observed a single time. The chain combines TRBV9 with TRBJ2-5; a possible D gene is TRBD1 (6 bases). CDR3 length equals 15 residues. From germline, CDR1 is SGDLS and CDR2 YYNGEE. V was trimmed by 3 bases and J by 4 bases, leaving 16 bases between them. The chain's CDR3 is CASSASFQGGETQYF. In DNA, the CDR3 is TGTGCCAGCAGCGCAAGCTTCCAAGGGGGAGAGACCCAGTACTTC.

The chain joins TRBV6-1 to TRBJ2-7; 7 nucleotides align to TRBD1. The CDR3 loop spans 11 amino acids. The ends lost 10 bases at V and 3 bases at J; junction bases unmatched: 3. The germline V gene encodes CDR1 MNHNS and CDR2 SASEGT. CDR3 in DNA: TGTGCCATGGGACAGATCTACGAGCAGTACTTC. Its translation is CAMGQIYEQYF.

The J gene is TRBJ2-3, the V gene TRBV15; D is unresolved. CDR1 is LNHNV, CDR2 YYDKDF, per germline (reference sequence). Trimming left V 0 bases short and J 0 bases short, with 7 bases between. The CDR3 spans 15 residues. CDR3 residues: CATSRDPFSTDTQYF. CDR3 nucleotide sequence: TGTGCCACCAGCAGAGATCCTTTTAGCACAGATACGCAGTATTTT. Supplemented by reference TRBV15 and TRBJ2-3, the full variable domain reads DAMVIQNPRYQVTQFGKPVTLSCSQTLNHNVMYWYQQKSSQAPKLLFHYYDKDFNNEADTPDNFQSRRPNTSFCFLDIRSPGLGDTAMYLCATSRDPFSTDTQYFGPGTRLTVL.

The chain uses TRBV6-5 and TRBJ1-2, with TRBD1 as a possible D gene (5 bases). Trimming removed 8 bases from V and 4 bases from J, with 20 bases in between. The germline V gene has CDR1 MNHEY and CDR2 SVGAGI. The CDR3 has 15 residues. The CDR3 nucleotides are TGTGCCAGCTTCAACGGCGGCCCGGGGGGCTATGGCTACACCTTC. Protein: CASFNGGPGGYGYTF.

The chain employs TRBV7-2 and TRBJ1-1, with D possibly TRBD1 on 5 matching bases. The germline V and J ends were trimmed by 2 bases and 7 bases, with 17 bases remaining between them. The CDR3 is made up of 15 amino acids. From germline, CDR1 is SGHTA and CDR2 FQGNSA. In DNA, the CDR3 is TGTGCCAGCAGCTTACGCGCAGGGTCTGTGATTGAAGCTTTCTTT. Amino acids: CASSLRAGSVIEAFF.

The CDR3 nucleotides read TGTGCCAGCAGCCAGCAGGGGAATCAGCCCCAGCATTTT. As protein: CASSQQGNQPQHF. The chain combines TRBV5-8 with TRBJ1-5; perhaps TRBD1 as D (6 bases). Trimming shortened V by 4 bases and J by 4 bases, and 9 bases separated the two germline ends. Germline assignment: CDR1 SGHTS and CDR2 YDEGEE. The CDR3 totals 13 residues.

This chain links TRBV2 with TRBJ1-2, with a tentative D call TRBD1 (6 bases). The CDR3 extends over 14 amino acids. V lost 5 bases and J 8 bases, leaving 18 bases between the germline ends. The V gene's germline CDR1 is SNHLY and CDR2 FYNNEI. The CDR3 spells CASSPGTRNGGYTF. For the CDR3, the DNA is TGTGCCAGCAGTCCCGGGACAAGGAATGGAGGCTACACCTTC. The entire variable domain, with the rest obtained from reference TRBV2 and TRBJ1-2, is as follows: EPEVTQTPSHQVTQMGQEVILRCVPISNHLYFYWYRQILGQKVEFLVSFYNNEISEKSEIFDDQFSVERPDGSNFTLKIRSTKLEDSAMYFCASSPGTRNGGYTFGSGTRLTVV.

The rearrangement links TRBV5-1 to TRBJ2-2; the match to TRBD1 covers 8 bases. The CDR3 is 15 amino acids. V was pared by 6 bases and J by 2 bases, with 6 bases of the junction left unmatched. CDR1 SGHRS and CDR2 YFSETQ come from the germline V gene. Written as DNA, the CDR3 is TGCGCCAGCACTCAGGGACAGGCAAACACCGGGGAGCTGTTTTTT. Protein product: CASTQGQANTGELFF.

V is TRBV11-2 and J is TRBJ1-6; 8 positions agree with TRBD1. CDR3 length equals 18 residues. Germline V gene data show CDR1 as SGHAT and CDR2 as FQNNGV. Trimming took 5 bases from V and 12 from J; bases not matched to a gene: 21. The CDR3 coding sequence is TGTGCCAGCAGCCACTCCGGGACAGGCTTGAAGTTTGTTAAACCCCTCCACTTT. Translated, it gives CASSHSGTGLKFVKPLHF.

The chain combines TRBV28 with TRBJ1-2; D is ambiguous. This CDR3 is 11 amino acids long. In germline, CDR1 is MDHEN, CDR2 SYDVKM. The ends were cut back, 8 bases at V and 7 bases at J, with 11 bases in the middle. The CDR3 region has the DNA TGTGCCAGCGGTCCTGGGTTTGGCTACACCTTC. As protein: CASGPGFGYTF.

With respect to this clone: Other nucleotide sequences in the sample specify the same CDR3. V usage is TRBV18 and J usage is TRBJ1-1; TRBD1 is a possible D gene (6 bases). CDR1 and CDR2 (germline): KGHSH, LQKENI. The CDR3 length is 12 residues. V was clipped by 2 bases and J by 8 bases, with 9 bases between them. The CDR3 here is CASSPGQGEAFF. The CDR3, as DNA: TGTGCCAGCTCACCAGGGCAGGGGGAAGCTTTCTTT.

This clone was found once. The chain employs TRBV11-3 and TRBJ2-7, with 11 bases aligning to TRBD2. The CDR3 length is 14 residues. Germline CDR1 and CDR2: SGHNT and YENEEA. The CDR3 region is CFWTSGHWGYEQYF. The CDR3 DNA sequence: TGTTTCTGGACTAGCGGGCACTGGGGCTACGAGCAGTACTTC.

This chain links TRBV5-6 with TRBJ2-5; D ambiguous. CDR1 and CDR2 from the germline V gene are SGHDT and YYEEEE. The CDR3 is 15 amino acids. V was clipped by 2 bases and J by 5 bases, with 16 bases between them. The CDR3 DNA is TGTGCCAGCAGCTTAGAGGTGGGGATGGGGGAGACCCAGTACTTC. Protein product: CASSLEVGMGETQYF.

Note on this clone: This same CDR3 is encoded by further DNA sequences in the sample. The J gene is TRBJ2-2, the V gene TRBV5-1; D might be TRBD1 or TRBD2, each matching 6 bases. Germline CDR1 and CDR2: SGHRS and YFSETQ. The CDR3 totals 14 residues. Trimming shortened V by 5 bases and J by 3 bases, and 11 bases separated the two germline ends. The CDR3 region has the DNA TGCGCCAGCAGATCGGGGGCCCACACCGGGGAGCTGTTTTTT. Translated, it gives CASRSGAHTGELFF.

As concerns this clone: Within the sample, other DNA sequences also encode this same CDR3. This sequence joins TRBV18 and TRBJ2-5, with unresolved D. The CDR3 extends over 13 amino acids. V shed 0 bases and J shed 5 bases, with 7 bases lying between them. Germline CDR1 reads KGHSH; CDR2 reads LQKENI. The CDR3 nucleotides are TGTGCCAGCTCACCACCGGCAGGCGAGACCCAGTACTTC. It codes for CASSPPAGETQYF.